This T cell receptor (beta chain) is drawn from a study of T cell repertoires in ileal Crohn's disease (dated by TCRdb to the late 2010s). Background on the whole study: The median duration of disease was about 7.3 years, and at the time of surgery about a third of patients were active smokers. Every patient underwent surgery because of a complication, which was stricturing disease in 61% of cases and penetrating disease in about 39%. Roughly half of the patients were given postoperative therapy, with 11 to 12 receiving thiopurines and 18 receiving anti-TNF agents. M0 samples were biopsies from the inflamed portion of the ileum in the surgical resection specimen. For commercial TCRB immunosequencing, around 500 nanograms of biopsy DNA were submitted for each sample. TCR repertoire analysis was done in 50 to 70 Crohn's disease patients from a prospective multicentre cohort. Running in parallel with the study was a multicentre cohort set up to find predictors of early endoscopic recurrence following ileocolonic resection. Endoscopic postoperative recurrence was defined by a Rutgeerts score above i0. A total of 170 or so mucosal samples from roughly 60 patients were sequenced, with samples obtained at several locations on the surgical specimen and at postoperative endoscopy.

Library generation was performed with the immunoSEQ multiplex PCR assay. Adaptive Biotechnology amplified the CDR3 regions from genomic DNA with a two-step multiplex PCR designed to control amplification bias. In the first PCR, primers covered every V and J gene segment, and in the second PCR, barcodes and Illumina adapters were added. CDR3 libraries were sequenced on an Illumina instrument. The original pipeline was this. Vendor-provided pipelines were combined with custom analysis of raw data in R/Bioconductor under R version 3.3.0. Clonality, ranging from 0 to 1, was calculated as the inverse of the normalised Shannon entropy of all productive clones. The repertoire share taken up by the top 100 clones defined high-frequency clones, and only clones that passed a 95% confidence test were kept. Overlap between samples was measured with the Morisita-Horn index, while repertoire diversity was measured with the Simpson index. In its TCRdb copy, this immuneACCESS table keeps in-frame sequences only and misses some clones. Where compared with another copy, unresolved V genes explain less than half of these, and the others have no known cause. The V and J calls and clone size were taken over from that table, and D and trimming were inferred from the DNA. Within this sample are 15,000 or so clones, with about three quarters of them counted one time only. About 4% of the sample lies in the top ten.

There are 15 amino acids in the CDR3, from cysteine to phenylalanine inclusive. Only the CDR3 region is kept as DNA, spanning 45 bases read in frame from base 1. CDR1 SGDLS and CDR2 YYNGEE were looked up in the germline V gene. Trimming removed 0 bases from V and 8 bases from J; the gene matches leave 4 bases unexplained. The study at large found these results: A significantly higher proportion of clonal expansions was observed in active smokers at surgery than in non-smokers (roughly 24% vs 19%, p=0.02). Higher percentages of high-frequency clones at the time of surgery were linked to endoscopic recurrence, and every patient with clonality above 26.8% (18/57) had recurrence. Mucosal CD4 and CD8 T cells were sorted and sequenced only in a subgroup of patients, whose size was not stated. Compared with CD4 T cells, sorted CD8 T cells held more high-frequency clones, which suggests that the mucosal expansions were mostly CD8.

A word on this clone: Its antigen remains undetermined. Base-call qualities are not available, and no considerably larger clone is one nucleotide away.

In light of the paper, this sample's time point label describes: inflamed ileum from the surgical specimen. Adults with ileal or ileocolonic Crohn's disease for whom ileocolonic resection was indicated were considered eligible. Whole ileal mucosal biopsies were kept frozen at -80 degrees C prior to DNA extraction. Genomic DNA was extracted from frozen whole biopsies using a TRizol-based method and was quantified with a NanoDrop 2000 spectrophotometer. The receptor comes from an adult with Crohn's disease. What was sequenced was ileal tissue. Recombination connected TRBV9 to TRBJ2-2; 10 bases in the junction line up with TRBD2. The DNA sequence is as follows: TGTGCCAGCAGCGTAGGGACTAGCGGCCGAGGGGAGCTGTTTTTT. The resulting protein is CASSVGTSGRGELFF.